This T cell receptor beta chain came from a study of response to subunit inactivated influenza vaccine. Whole-study results and caveats: It was suggested by the authors that few new T cells are recruited by each seasonal influenza vaccination.

The V segment lost 5 bases and the J segment 2 bases; nucleotides outside the gene matches: 8. The CDR3 sequence is 15 residues long. The germline gives CDR1 SEHNR, CDR2 FQNEAQ (reference sequence). TCRdb reprocessed the RT-PCR reads via MiXCR and lists one record per CDR3 protein. The sample lists about 520,000 distinct CDR3 sequences, 25% occurring once. Turning to this clonotype: Its antigen is unknown.

This sequence was found in a middle-aged man who received an inactivated influenza vaccine. The chain carries TRBV7-9 and TRBJ1-1, with 7 bases lining up with TRBD1. The starting material was CD4+ T cells sorted from PBMCs, obtained around 5 days after vaccination. DNA of the CDR3: TGTGCCAGCAGCCCTTACAGGGGAAGTAACACTGAAGCTTTCTTT. Translation: CASSPYRGSNTEAFF.